These T cell receptor beta chains were read from a single sample in a study of a mutant IDH1 vaccine in newly diagnosed glioma. Profiling relied on immunoSEQ multiplex PCR, and the TCRdb table lists in-frame clones only, not all of them. Counted here are just over 65,000 clones, roughly 84% occurring once; the ten biggest clones make up about an eighth. For these TCRs, the target antigens are not known. The sequencing here drew on PBMCs, taken from a glioma patient whose treatment included an IDH1 peptide vaccine. The receptors shown here come from a man between 18 and 29 years old with glioma. Both conserved end residues are part of each CDR3. D genes are given only for firm matches. Size values are once, few and many counts, or a class for expanded clones, and some rows have none.

j_gene: TRBJ1-4
d_gene: TRBD1
abundance: NA
v_gene: TRBV15
CDR3nt: TGTGCCACCAGCAGACAGACAGGGTTTGAAAAACTGTTTTTT
CDR3aa: CATSRQTGFEKLFF

j_gene: TRBJ2-1
d_gene: NA
abundance: NA
v_gene: TRBV5-4
CDR3nt: TGTGCCAGCAGCTTTAACAATGAGCAGTTCTTC
CDR3aa: CASSFNNEQFF

j_gene: TRBJ1-5
d_gene: NA
abundance: few
v_gene: TRBV19
CDR3nt: TGTGCCAGTAGGGCCCTATCGAGGGGGAGCAATCAGCCCCAGCATTTT
CDR3aa: CASRALSRGSNQPQHF

j_gene: TRBJ1-3
d_gene: NA
abundance: NA
v_gene: TRBV2
CDR3nt: TGTGCCAGCAGTGAAGCCGGGACCGCTGGAAACACCATATATTTT
CDR3aa: CASSEAGTAGNTIYF

j_gene: TRBJ2-7
d_gene: TRBD1
abundance: NA
v_gene: TRBV5-6
CDR3nt: TGTGCCAGCACGTTCGACAGGGCGGGCGAGCAGTACTTC
CDR3aa: CASTFDRAGEQYF

j_gene: TRBJ1-1
d_gene: NA
abundance: NA
v_gene: TRBV5-1
CDR3nt: TGCGCCAGCAGCTTGATAGGGGGGGTGAACACTGAAGCTTTCTTT
CDR3aa: CASSLIGGVNTEAFF

j_gene: TRBJ2-7
d_gene: TRBD1
abundance: NA
v_gene: TRBV4-3
CDR3nt: TGCGCCAGCAGCCAACTACTCCCTAGGGACAGGTCCTTTCCCTACGAGCAGTACTTC
CDR3aa: CASSQLLPRDRSFPYEQYF

j_gene: TRBJ2-3
d_gene: TRBD2
abundance: NA
v_gene: TRBV27
CDR3nt: TGTGCCAGCAGTCTGGGGGGGATTAGCACAGATACGCAGTATTTT
CDR3aa: CASSLGGISTDTQYF

j_gene: TRBJ2-1
d_gene: TRBD1
abundance: NA
v_gene: TRBV6-5
CDR3nt: TGTGCCAGCAGTTCACAGGGGGCATGGGATGGTGAGCAGTTCTTC
CDR3aa: CASSSQGAWDGEQFF

j_gene: TRBJ2-2
d_gene: NA
abundance: NA
v_gene: TRBV6-6
CDR3nt: TGTGCCAGCAGATTACAGGGTCCCGGGGAGCTGTTTTTT
CDR3aa: CASRLQGPGELFF

j_gene: TRBJ2-7
d_gene: NA
abundance: NA
v_gene: TRBV10-3
CDR3nt: TGTGCCTCCCGGGATCCCACCTACGAGCAGTACTTC
CDR3aa: CASRDPTYEQYF

j_gene: TRBJ2-5
d_gene: NA
abundance: NA
v_gene: TRBV7-2
CDR3nt: TGTGCCAGCAGCTCGTACCAAGAGACCCAGTACTTC
CDR3aa: CASSSYQETQYF

j_gene: TRBJ1-4
d_gene: NA
abundance: NA
v_gene: TRBV7-9
CDR3nt: TGTGCCAGCAGCCACCCGGGGGGAGGGGAAAAACTGTTTTTT
CDR3aa: CASSHPGGGEKLFF

j_gene: TRBJ2-7
d_gene: TRBD1
abundance: NA
v_gene: TRBV7-9
CDR3nt: TGTGCCAGCAGCTTTCCGGGACAGGTATACGAGCAGTACTTC
CDR3aa: CASSFPGQVYEQYF

j_gene: TRBJ2-3
d_gene: NA
abundance: NA
v_gene: TRBV7-3
CDR3nt: TGTGCCAGCAGCCCCTCGGGTAGGATGGGTAATGCAGATACGCAGTATTTT
CDR3aa: CASSPSGRMGNADTQYF

j_gene: TRBJ2-5
d_gene: TRBD2
abundance: NA
v_gene: TRBV5-1
CDR3nt: TGCGCCAGCAGCTTAGATCCGGGACTAGCGGAGTCACAGTACTTC
CDR3aa: CASSLDPGLAESQYF

j_gene: TRBJ1-5
d_gene: NA
abundance: NA
v_gene: TRBV7-9
CDR3nt: TGTGCCAGCAGCCTCGTAAAGGGGTCAACCCATCAGCCCCAGCATTTT
CDR3aa: CASSLVKGSTHQPQHF

j_gene: TRBJ1-1
d_gene: TRBD1
abundance: few
v_gene: TRBV7-9
CDR3nt: TGTGCCAGCGGGGGGACAGGGGCTTTCTTT
CDR3aa: CASGGTGAFF

j_gene: TRBJ1-2
d_gene: NA
abundance: NA
v_gene: TRBV4-3
CDR3nt: TGCGCCAGCAGCCAAGATCAGGTCCTTAGGGCCCAGCATGGCTACACCTTC
CDR3aa: CASSQDQVLRAQHGYTF

j_gene: TRBJ2-3
d_gene: TRBD2
abundance: NA
v_gene: TRBV6-5
CDR3nt: TGTGCCAGCAGTTCCCAGGGAGGGTGGGATCAAGATACGCAGTATTTT
CDR3aa: CASSSQGGWDQDTQYF

j_gene: TRBJ2-7
d_gene: NA
abundance: NA
v_gene: TRBV27
CDR3nt: TGTGCCAGCAGCTCCGGACTCGCGGTTGGCGAGCAGTACTTC
CDR3aa: CASSSGLAVGEQYF

j_gene: TRBJ1-4
d_gene: TRBD1
abundance: NA
v_gene: TRBV27
CDR3nt: TGTGCCAGCAGTCCCCCAGGGGGGGTTGGAAAACTGTTTTTT
CDR3aa: CASSPPGGVGKLFF

j_gene: TRBJ1-1
d_gene: NA
abundance: NA
v_gene: TRBV7-3
CDR3nt: TGTGCCAGCAGCTCCCGTGAGGGACGGAACACTGAAGCTTTCTTT
CDR3aa: CASSSREGRNTEAFF

j_gene: TRBJ2-7
d_gene: NA
abundance: NA
v_gene: TRBV6-5
CDR3nt: TGTGCCAGCAGTTACTCGACGGTGGACTACGAGCAGTACTTC
CDR3aa: CASSYSTVDYEQYF

j_gene: TRBJ2-3
d_gene: NA
abundance: NA
v_gene: TRBV4-1
CDR3nt: TGCGCCAGCAGCCTATCCCAGGTGGAGGGAGTAATAGATACGCAGTATTTT
CDR3aa: CASSLSQVEGVIDTQYF